Listed below are T cell receptor beta chains from one sample, sequenced in a study of T cells in Graves' hyperthyroidism and ophthalmopathy. TCRdb redid the calling of the multiplex PCR reads with MiXCR, one entry per CDR3 protein. The sample records approximately 510,000 distinct CDR3 sequences, roughly 20% being singletons. Sequenced input: blood. Receptor source: a young man with Graves' hyperthyroidism. The conserved cysteine and the conserved F or W are not part of the CDR3 here. The order of the fields is D gene, V gene, J gene, CDR3 protein. The D gene is left open where the match is weak.

D: NA; V: TRBV3-1; J: TRBJ1-5; CDR3: ASSQETGHQPQH
D: NA; V: TRBV2; J: TRBJ2-7; CDR3: ASSEVRGFPTREQY
D: NA; V: TRBV2; J: TRBJ1-2; CDR3: ASSEVAGYT
D: NA; V: TRBV6-5; J: TRBJ2-7; CDR3: ASSYSGISLNYEQY
D: TRBD2; V: TRBV5-1; J: TRBJ2-2; CDR3: ASSLGTSGGPNTGELF
D: NA; V: TRBV12-3/TRBV12-4; J: TRBJ1-3; CDR3: ASSYYLRGGAGNTIY
D: NA; V: TRBV14; J: TRBJ2-7; CDR3: ASSVTAGTDPYEQY
D: TRBD1; V: TRBV14; J: TRBJ1-1; CDR3: ASSPLLGRDRVEAF
D: NA; V: TRBV27; J: TRBJ1-5; CDR3: ASSLSLYQPQH
D: NA; V: TRBV20-1; J: TRBJ1-2; CDR3: SARDDGSNYGYT
D: NA; V: TRBV4-1; J: TRBJ1-2; CDR3: ASSQDRMGNYGYT
D: TRBD1; V: TRBV6-2/TRBV6-3; J: TRBJ1-2; CDR3: ASSSAGTGYSYT
D: TRBD2; V: TRBV7-8; J: TRBJ2-7; CDR3: ASSSSGGGEQY
D: NA; V: TRBV2; J: TRBJ2-5; CDR3: ASCYVETQY
D: NA; V: TRBV6-5; J: TRBJ1-1; CDR3: AVRQVEAF
D: NA; V: TRBV24-1; J: TRBJ1-1; CDR3: ATNWGMPDSNTEAF
D: TRBD2; V: TRBV11-2; J: TRBJ2-4; CDR3: ASSGSGGGGNIKY
D: NA; V: TRBV10-3; J: TRBJ2-2; CDR3: AIAQGPNTGELF
D: NA; V: TRBV30; J: TRBJ2-7; CDR3: AWTPDRLVYEQY
D: NA; V: TRBV6-5; J: TRBJ1-2; CDR3: ASSYSDIGYGYT
D: NA; V: TRBV12-3/TRBV12-4; J: TRBJ2-7; CDR3: ASSPGVGQY
D: TRBD2; V: TRBV9; J: TRBJ2-1; CDR3: ASSVSSGGYNEQF
D: NA; V: TRBV28; J: TRBJ2-7; CDR3: ASRPLGFSRDIPYEQY
D: NA; V: TRBV11-2; J: TRBJ2-5; CDR3: ASSHQGQTQEIQY
D: NA; V: TRBV5-1; J: TRBJ1-1; CDR3: ASSFIQGGVETEAF
D: NA; V: TRBV12-3/TRBV12-4; J: TRBJ1-1; CDR3: ASSTYGQNTEAF
D: NA; V: TRBV11-2; J: TRBJ1-1; CDR3: ASAWEGPTEAF
D: NA; V: TRBV15; J: TRBJ2-5; CDR3: ATSRDTDRQETQY
D: TRBD1; V: TRBV27; J: TRBJ1-5; CDR3: ASSSLLTGSSNQPQH
D: NA; V: TRBV2; J: TRBJ1-1; CDR3: ASTERGTEAF
D: NA; V: TRBV7-2; J: TRBJ2-7; CDR3: ASSQYYEQY
D: NA; V: TRBV5-1; J: TRBJ2-7; CDR3: ASSLSTGDSGQY
D: NA; V: TRBV12-3/TRBV12-4; J: TRBJ1-1; CDR3: ASSLIGGGHTEAF
D: TRBD1; V: TRBV12-3/TRBV12-4; J: TRBJ1-2; CDR3: ASGLNVGQGAGGYT
D: NA; V: TRBV9; J: TRBJ2-7; CDR3: ASSVGMIGYEQY
D: TRBD1; V: TRBV12-3/TRBV12-4; J: TRBJ1-1; CDR3: ASSAAGGKDAF
D: NA; V: TRBV6-5; J: TRBJ1-5; CDR3: ASSYVTVNQPQH
D: TRBD1; V: TRBV6-5; J: TRBJ1-1; CDR3: ASSTRDRWNTEAF
D: NA; V: TRBV12-3/TRBV12-4; J: TRBJ1-1; CDR3: ASSPTQGFSEAF
D: TRBD2; V: TRBV19; J: TRBJ2-7; CDR3: ASSTGTSGAYEQY